This TCR beta chain was sequenced during a study of OX40 agonist ivuxolimab in advanced cancers. Generated by immunoSEQ multiplex PCR, the TCRdb table keeps only in-frame clones and is missing some. Of approximately 76,000 clones in the sample, 75% to 90% were seen once. The CDR3 is 13 residues long. With V trimmed by 1 base and J by 11 bases, 3 bases remained unmatched. Germline V gene sequence: CDR1 MNHEY, CDR2 SMNVEV (reference sequence). Sequenced material: CD4+ or CD8+ T cells sorted from blood, taken in a trial of the OX40 agonist ivuxolimab. The rearrangement links TRBV27 to TRBJ1-1, with 11 positions matching TRBD1. This TCR derives from an adult with an advanced solid tumor such as melanoma, head and neck, liver or kidney cancer. CDR3 in amino acids: CASSLWDRGLAFF. As DNA, the CDR3 is TGTGCCAGCAGTTTATGGGACAGGGGGTTGGCTTTCTTT.